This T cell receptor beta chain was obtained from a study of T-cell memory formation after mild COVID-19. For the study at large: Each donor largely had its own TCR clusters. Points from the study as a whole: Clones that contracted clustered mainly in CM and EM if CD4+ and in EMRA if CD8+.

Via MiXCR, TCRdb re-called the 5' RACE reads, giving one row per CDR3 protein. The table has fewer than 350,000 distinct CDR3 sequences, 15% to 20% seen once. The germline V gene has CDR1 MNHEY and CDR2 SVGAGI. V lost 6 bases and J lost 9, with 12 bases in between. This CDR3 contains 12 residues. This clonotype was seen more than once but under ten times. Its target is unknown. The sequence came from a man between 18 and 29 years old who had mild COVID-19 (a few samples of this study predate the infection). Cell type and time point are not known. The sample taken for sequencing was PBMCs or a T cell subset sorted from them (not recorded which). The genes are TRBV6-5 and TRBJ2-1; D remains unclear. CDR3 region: CASSVIRGEQFF. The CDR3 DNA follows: TGTGCCAGCAGCGTAATCCGAGGTGAGCAGTTCTTC.